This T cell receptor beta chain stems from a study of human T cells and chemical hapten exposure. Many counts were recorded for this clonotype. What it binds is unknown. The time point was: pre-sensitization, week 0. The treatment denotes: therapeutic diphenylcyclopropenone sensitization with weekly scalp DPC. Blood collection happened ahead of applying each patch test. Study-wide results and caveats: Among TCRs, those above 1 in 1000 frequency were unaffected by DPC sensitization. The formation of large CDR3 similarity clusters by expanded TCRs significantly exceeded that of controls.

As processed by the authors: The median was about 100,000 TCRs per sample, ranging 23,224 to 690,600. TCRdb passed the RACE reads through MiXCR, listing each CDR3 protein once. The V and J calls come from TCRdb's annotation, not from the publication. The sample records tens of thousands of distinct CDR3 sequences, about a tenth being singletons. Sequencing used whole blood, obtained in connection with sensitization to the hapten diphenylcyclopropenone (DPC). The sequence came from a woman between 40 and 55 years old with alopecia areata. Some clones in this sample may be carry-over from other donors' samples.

This chain's CDR3 is CASSLGLAGDKNIQYF. The DNA of the CDR3 is TGCGCCAGCAGCTTGGGACTAGCGGGGGACAAAAACATTCAGTACTTC. The chain is built from TRBV5-1 and TRBJ2-4; TRBD2 aligns across 12 bases. This CDR3 contains 16 residues. J gave up 3 bases and V 0 bases, and 1 base lay outside the gene matches. Germline lookup yields CDR1 SGHRS and CDR2 YFSETQ.